Below, 8 T cell receptor beta chains from the same sample are listed, as sequenced in a study of cytomegalovirus exposure and HLA in healthy donors. The PCR made use of 60 Vbeta and 13 Jbeta primers. The repertoire was sequenced with immunoSEQ multiplex PCR; TCRdb's copy has only in-frame clones and lacks some. This sample has over 100,000 clones, with almost 70% found just once. Sequencing input: PBMCs. Every receptor here comes from a man in his thirties or forties in good health and CMV-seropositive.

The chain has TRBV19 and TRBJ2-3, with 13 bases fitting TRBD2. CDR1 and CDR2 from the germline V gene are LNHDA and SQIVND (reference sequence). With V trimmed by 4 bases and J by 2 bases, 12 bases remained unmatched. The CDR3 totals 19 residues. The CDR3 bases are TGTGCCAGTAGTAGGACTAGCGGGGGAAGGCGGGAACCCACAGATACGCAGTATTTT. It yields the protein CASSRTSGGRREPTDTQYF.

This chain joins TRBV5-1 and TRBJ1-6, with a possible D match to TRBD1 (5 bases). Trimming cost V 0 bases and J 5 bases, with 9 bases left between them. This CDR3 spans 15 amino acids. Germline V gene lookup returns CDR1 SGHRS and CDR2 YFSETQ. DNA of the CDR3: TGCGCCAGCAGCTTGGATGGGGCTGATAATTCACCCCTCCACTTT. This encodes CASSLDGADNSPLHF.

This chain links TRBV7-9 with TRBJ1-2; D is undetermined. The CDR3 is 14 amino acids. V lost 4 bases to trimming and J lost 1 base, with 10 bases between them. The germline V gene encodes CDR1 SEHNR and CDR2 FQNEAQ (reference sequence). As DNA, the CDR3 is TGTGCCAGCAGCTCCCAGACTGTTAACTATGGCTACACCTTC. Its protein is CASSSQTVNYGYTF.

This clone was counted only a few times. The chain is built from TRBV9 and TRBJ1-3; D may be TRBD1 (6 bases). The length of the CDR3 is 15 residues. The V and J ends lost 0 bases and 4 bases respectively, with 11 bases between them. Germline assignment: CDR1 SGDLS and CDR2 YYNGEE. CDR3 in amino acids: CASSVGQVAGNTIYF. CDR3 nucleotide sequence: TGTGCCAGCAGCGTAGGACAGGTAGCAGGAAACACCATATATTTT. The entire variable domain, with the rest obtained from reference TRBV9 and TRBJ1-3, is as follows: DSGVTQTPKHLITATGQRVTLRCSPRSGDLSVYWYQQSLDQGLQFLIQYYNGEERAKGNILERFSAQQFPDLHSELNLSSLELGDSALYFCASSVGQVAGNTIYFGEGSWLTVV.

The V and J genes are TRBV2 and TRBJ1-1, with 7 nucleotides matching TRBD1. The CDR3 is 14 amino acids. Germline V gene lookup returns CDR1 SNHLY and CDR2 FYNNEI. Trimming at V came to 7 bases and at J to 4 bases, leaving 9 bases not matched to a gene. In DNA, the CDR3 is TGTGCCAGCAAAGGGACAGTGGGAGGCACTGAAGCTTTCTTT. It specifies CASKGTVGGTEAFF.

The chain employs TRBV30 and TRBJ2-1; TRBD1 is a possible D gene (6 bases). Trimming took 0 bases from V and 2 from J, leaving 11 bases between them. Germline V gene lookup returns CDR1 GTSNPN and CDR2 SVGIG (reference sequence). The CDR3 totals 15 residues. CDR3 in amino acids: CAWSVGSGAYNEQFF. CDR3 bases: TGTGCCTGGAGTGTCGGGTCAGGGGCCTACAATGAGCAGTTCTTC.

The rearrangement uses TRBV18 and TRBJ1-2, with 9 positions matching TRBD1. The trim removed 2 bases at V and 7 bases at J, leaving 14 bases unmatched. Germline lookup yields CDR1 KGHSH and CDR2 LQKENI. CDR3 size: 17 residues. In DNA form, the CDR3 reads TGTGCCAGCTCACCAACCGGGCCGGGACAGGGTAGGGTTGGCTACACCTTC. Its protein product is CASSPTGPGQGRVGYTF.

V gene TRBV18 combines with J gene TRBJ2-1; 9 bases fit TRBD1. After removal of 6 bases from V and 8 bases from J, the junction contained 2 bases not matched to a gene. This CDR3 is built from 12 residues. CDR1 is KGHSH and CDR2 is LQKENI in the germline V gene. Here the CDR3 reads CASSTGGDEQFF. Written as DNA, the CDR3 is TGTGCCAGCTCTACAGGGGGCGATGAGCAGTTCTTC.